Shown below are 22 T cell receptor beta chains from a single sample sequenced in a study of identical twins. TCRdb reanalysed the 5' RACE reads using MiXCR and keeps one entry per CDR3 protein. The sample contains about 660,000 distinct CDR3 sequences, approximately 9% of which appear only once. Another study also made use of these data, one on yellow fever vaccine responses in identical twins.

The specimen sequenced was PBMCs. All receptors come from a woman between 18 and 29 years old in good health.

This clonotype was picked up a small number of times. The chain couples TRBV6-1 to TRBJ2-1, with 7 bases that match TRBD2. The CDR3 loop spans 15 amino acids. Germline V gene data show CDR1 as MNHNS and CDR2 as SASEGT. V was clipped by 6 bases and J by 7 bases; unmatched bases: 12. CDR3: CASSRPSGTGNEQFF. The CDR3 nucleotides are TGTGCCAGCAGCCGCCCCAGCGGGACCGGGAATGAGCAGTTCTTC.

V usage is TRBV7-9 and J usage is TRBJ1-2; D possibly corresponds to TRBD1 (5 bases). The V end lost 5 bases, the J end lost 4 bases, and 20 bases lay between the germline ends. The CDR3 has 16 residues. The V gene's germline CDR1 is SEHNR and CDR2 FQNEAQ (reference sequence). Here the CDR3 DNA reads TGTGCCAGCAGCCAGATAATCGGGGGTGAGGGCTATGGCTACACCTTC. Encoded protein: CASSQIIGGEGYGYTF. The complete variable domain, with remaining parts taken from reference TRBV7-9 and TRBJ1-2, reads DTGVSQNPRHKITKRGQNVTFRCDPISEHNRLYWYRQTLGQGPEFLTYFQNEAQLEKSRLLSDRFSAERPKGSFSTLEIQRTEQGDSAMYLCASSQIIGGEGYGYTFGSGTRLTVV.

The chain links TRBV30 to TRBJ2-6, with D unclear. The CDR3 contains 16 residues. Germline loops: CDR1 GTSNPN, CDR2 SVGIG (reference sequence). The V end was cut by 0 bases, the J end by 0 bases, with 9 bases between. DNA of the CDR3: TGTGCCTGGAGTGTATCCGGGCCCTCTGGGGCCAACGTCCTGACTTTC. Translating gives CAWSVSGPSGANVLTF. Full variable domain (remainder filled in from reference TRBV30 and TRBJ2-6): SQTIHQWPATLVQPVGSPLSLECTVEGTSNPNLYWYRQAAGRGLQLLFYSVGIGQISSEVPQNLSASRPQDRQFILSSKKLLLSDSGFYLCAWSVSGPSGANVLTFGAGSRLTVL.

By proportion, this clonotype is medium-sized. V is TRBV20-1 and J is TRBJ2-3; 9 positions match TRBD2. The CDR3 contains 15 residues. Germline V gives CDR1 DFQATT, CDR2 SNEGSKA (reference sequence). Trimming cost V 6 bases and J 4 bases; bases outside gene matches: 11. The DNA of the CDR3 is TGCAGTGCCCAGTCAGGCCTAGCGGGGTCAGATACGCAGTATTTT. This gives the protein CSAQSGLAGSDTQYF.

This clonotype was observed a handful of times. V is TRBV27 and J is TRBJ2-7; D is undetermined. The CDR3 runs 16 residues. CDR1 and CDR2 (germline): MNHEY, SMNVEV (reference sequence). V was trimmed by 2 bases and J by 3 bases, leaving 17 bases between them. CDR3: CASSLNSNRVFYEQYF. The CDR3 nucleotides are TGTGCCAGCAGTTTAAATTCGAATAGGGTATTCTACGAGCAGTACTTC.

This clonotype was seen many times. The J gene is TRBJ2-5, the V gene TRBV25-1; 8 bases match TRBD1. The germline V gene encodes CDR1 MGHDK and CDR2 SYGVNS. The V and J ends lost 5 bases and 5 bases, in that order; junction bases with no gene match: 7. The CDR3 is 14 amino acids. The DNA of the CDR3 is TGTGCCAGCAGTACCTCAGGGGGCGGCGAGACCCAGTACTTC. Translated, it gives CASSTSGGGETQYF.

This clonotype showed up just a few times. The chain links TRBV5-1 to TRBJ1-1; possible D gene TRBD1, 6 bases. The CDR3 contains 15 residues. Per the germline V gene, CDR1 is SGHRS and CDR2 is YFSETQ. V lost 0 bases, J lost 5 bases, and 14 bases lay in between. CDR3 sequence reads: CASSLEGGGGTEAFF. CDR3 coding DNA: TGCGCCAGCAGCTTGGAAGGAGGGGGGGGGACTGAAGCTTTCTTT.

This chain uses TRBV6-1 with TRBJ2-1; D is perhaps TRBD1 or TRBD2 (5 bases each). V was trimmed by 6 bases and J by 0 bases, leaving 18 bases between them. Per germline, CDR1 MNHNS and CDR2 SASEGT. This CDR3 comprises 17 residues. CDR3 loop: CASSAFGGQSSYNEQFF. The CDR3 nucleotides read TGTGCCAGCAGCGCCTTTGGGGGTCAGAGCTCCTACAATGAGCAGTTCTTC.

Notes on this clonotype: A much bigger clone sits one base away, suggesting this may be a read error. This rearrangement joins TRBV4-3 to TRBJ2-2; TRBD2 matches at 9 bases. The CDR3 totals 17 residues. Trimming at V came to 3 bases and at J to 1 base, leaving 6 bases not matched to a gene. CDR1 and CDR2 from the germline V gene are LGHNA and YSLEER. The CDR3, as DNA: TGCGCCAGCAGCCATGCCGGGACTAGCCGGAACACCGGGGAGCTGTTTTTT. Protein sequence: CASSHAGTSRNTGELFF.

The chain has TRBV10-3 and TRBJ2-7; 8 bases fit TRBD1. The CDR3 contains 15 residues. Trimming took 3 bases from V and 1 from J; bases not matched to a gene: 5. Germline values: CDR1 ENHRY, CDR2 SYGVKD. CDR3 region: CAISEEDRASYEQYF. The CDR3 nucleotides read TGTGCCATCAGTGAAGAGGACAGGGCTTCCTACGAGCAGTACTTC.

The table lists this clonotype with many counts. Here the CDR3 reads CASSYHNEQFF. The CDR3 coding sequence is TGCGCCAGCAGCTATCACAATGAGCAGTTCTTC. The chain joins TRBV5-1 to TRBJ2-1, with D hard to call. The CDR3 is 11 amino acids. Germline CDR1 SGHRS, CDR2 YFSETQ. V was shortened by 3 bases and J by 5 bases, with 3 bases between the two germline ends.

This clonotype was seen a handful of times. The chain links TRBV4-3 to TRBJ2-7; a possible D gene is TRBD1 (7 bases). V shed 6 bases and J shed 7 bases, with 22 bases lying between them. Germline V lookup: CDR1 LGHNA, CDR2 YSLEER. This CDR3 is 15 amino acids long. CDR3 sequence (DNA): TGCGCCAGCAGGCAGCCTGGGACAGCTCGGGAGGAGCAGTACTTC. It is translated as CASRQPGTAREEQYF.

V gene TRBV7-2 combines with J gene TRBJ2-7; 9 bases agree with TRBD1. Losses at the gene ends were 0 bases for V and 5 bases for J; bases not matched to a gene: 5. CDR1 is SGHTA, CDR2 FQGNSA, per germline. This CDR3 is built from 15 residues. The CDR3: CASSLAGTGNHEQYF. The CDR3 nucleotides read TGTGCCAGCAGCTTAGCCGGGACAGGGAACCACGAGCAGTACTTC.

This clonotype was counted many times. The gene calls are TRBV15 and TRBJ1-6; no reliable D call. Germline CDR1 and CDR2: LNHNV and YYDKDF (reference sequence). The CDR3 runs 13 residues. The V end was cut by 1 base, the J end by 5 bases, with 3 bases between. For the CDR3, the DNA is TGTGCCACCAGCAGAGGGGATAATTCACCCCTCCACTTT. This translates into CATSRGDNSPLHF. The full variable domain, in which reference TRBV15 and TRBJ1-6 provide the parts outside the CDR3, is DAMVIQNPRYQVTQFGKPVTLSCSQTLNHNVMYWYQQKSSQAPKLLFHYYDKDFNNEADTPDNFQSRRPNTSFCFLDIRSPGLGDTAMYLCATSRGDNSPLHFGNGTRLTVT.

This clonotype was recorded a few times. The chain carries TRBV28 and TRBJ2-5, with D possibly matching TRBD2 (5 bases). Per the germline V gene, CDR1 is MDHEN and CDR2 is SYDVKM. The V end was cut by 7 bases, the J end by 2 bases, with 14 bases between. The CDR3 consists of 14 residues. The CDR3 bases are TGTGCCAGCACGCGACGAGCGGAACAAGAGACCCAGTACTTC. It is translated as CASTRRAEQETQYF.

This clonotype was seen a handful of times. The V gene is TRBV7-2, the J gene TRBJ1-1, with TRBD1 matching 8 bases. CDR3 size: 16 residues. V was pared by 9 bases and J by 3 bases, with 15 bases of the junction left unmatched. Germline assignment: CDR1 SGHTA and CDR2 FQGNSA. CDR3: CASSLTWQGAYTEAFF. The CDR3 bases are TGTGCCAGTAGTCTGACTTGGCAGGGGGCTTACACTGAAGCTTTCTTT.

This clonotype occurred many times. The chain employs TRBV12-3 or TRBV12-4 and TRBJ2-5; 11 bases match TRBD2. This CDR3 is built from 15 residues. Trimming removed 7 bases from V and 0 bases from J; junction bases left unmatched: 4. The CDR3: CASTGLAGYQETQYF. CDR3 DNA: TGTGCCAGCACCGGACTAGCGGGCTACCAAGAGACCCAGTACTTC.

The CDR3 is CASSQGSRDRGEKLFF. CDR3 coding DNA: TGCGCCAGCAGCCAAGGGTCCCGGGACAGGGGTGAAAAACTGTTTTTT. The gene calls are TRBV4-3 and TRBJ1-4, with 10 bases that match TRBD1. V shed 1 base and J 7 bases; nucleotides not matched to a gene: 6. Germline V gene sequence: CDR1 LGHNA, CDR2 YSLEER. CDR3 length: 16 amino acids.

This clonotype was picked up a small number of times. The chain recombines TRBV12-3 or TRBV12-4 with TRBJ2-7, with TRBD1 matching over 7 bases. Trimming at V came to 2 bases and at J to 1 base, leaving 8 bases not matched to a gene. This CDR3 has 16 amino acids. CDR3 protein: CASSLSRRDSSYEQYF. CDR3 nucleotide sequence: TGTGCCAGCAGTTTATCCCGCCGGGACAGTTCCTACGAGCAGTACTTC.

This clonotype was detected many times. V usage is TRBV29-1 and J usage is TRBJ2-7; D gene unclear. Trimming stripped 0 bases from V and 4 bases from J, with 7 bases between. The CDR3 totals 12 residues. The germline V gene has CDR1 SQVTM and CDR2 ANQGSEA. CDR3 region: CSVEDRSYEQYF. The CDR3 DNA follows: TGCAGCGTTGAAGATCGGAGTTACGAGCAGTACTTC.

V and J are TRBV5-1 and TRBJ1-1; no clear D. V was pared by 7 bases and J by 1 base, with 11 bases between. The CDR3 has 13 residues. Germline loops: CDR1 SGHRS, CDR2 YFSETQ. For the CDR3, the DNA is TGCGCCAGCGGCGTGGGCAAGAACACTGAAGCTTTCTTT. This translates into CASGVGKNTEAFF.

The chain links TRBV7-9 to TRBJ2-5; D perhaps matches TRBD1 (5 bases). CDR1 and CDR2 (germline): SEHNR, FQNEAQ (reference sequence). This CDR3 region has 14 residues. V was cut by 2 bases and J by 5 bases, with 12 bases left in between. In DNA form, the CDR3 reads TGTGCCAGCAGCTTAAGTGGGGCCCGGGAGACCCAGTACTTC. Amino acid sequence: CASSLSGARETQYF.